The 6 T cell receptor beta chains below come from one sample, sequenced in a study of T cell changes during pregnancy in multiple sclerosis. The table came from immunoSEQ multiplex PCR; TCRdb's copy has only in-frame clones and leaves some out. The sample holds about 36,000 clones, roughly 93% seen once. Material: CD4+ T cells from peripheral blood mononuclear cells, obtained in the first trimester of pregnancy. These receptors were obtained from a female donor with multiple sclerosis, enrolled in a pregnancy study.

The CDR3 nucleotides are TGTGCCAGCAGCTTAGGATGGCGGGGGGGCACCATTCGGGATACGCAGTATTTT. The encoded protein is CASSLGWRGGTIRDTQYF. This chain joins TRBV7-9 and TRBJ2-3; TRBD2 matches at 9 bases. Losses at the gene ends were 1 base for V and 6 bases for J; bases not matched to a gene: 14. Germline V lookup: CDR1 SEHNR, CDR2 FQNEAQ (reference sequence). The CDR3 has 18 amino acids. Using reference TRBV7-9 and TRBJ2-3 for the parts outside the CDR3, the full variable domain is DTGVSQNPRHKITKRGQNVTFRCDPISEHNRLYWYRQTLGQGPEFLTYFQNEAQLEKSRLLSDRFSAERPKGSFSTLEIQRTEQGDSAMYLCASSLGWRGGTIRDTQYFGPGTRLTVL.

CDR3 sequence reads: CASSLGGQGAEQYF. Written as DNA, the CDR3 is TGTGCCAGCAGCTTGGGGGGACAGGGGGCCGAGCAGTACTTC. The rearrangement joins TRBV5-6 to TRBJ2-7; 12 bases are shared with TRBD1. Trimming took 0 bases from V and 6 from J; bases not matched to a gene: 1. Germline CDR1 and CDR2: SGHDT and YYEEEE. CDR3 size: 14 residues.

The sample holds one count of this clone. The genes are TRBV9 and TRBJ1-6; perhaps TRBD1 as D (5 bases). This CDR3 spans 15 amino acids. In germline, CDR1 is SGDLS, CDR2 YYNGEE. The V end lost 2 bases, the J end lost 8 bases, and 14 bases lay between the germline ends. CDR3 bases: TGTGCCAGCAGCGTCCGAGGAGGAGGGGATTCACCCCTCCACTTT. It translates to CASSVRGGGDSPLHF.

The gene calls are TRBV9 and TRBJ2-7; 12 bases line up with TRBD2. V trimming: 2 bases; J trimming: 5 bases; junction bases outside the gene matches: 2. The germline V gene encodes CDR1 SGDLS and CDR2 YYNGEE. The CDR3 consists of 14 residues. DNA of the CDR3: TGTGCCAGCAGCGTCCTAGCGGGAGGGAACGAGCAGTACTTC. It codes for CASSVLAGGNEQYF.

The chain carries TRBV6-1 and TRBJ2-3, with D perhaps matching TRBD2 (6 bases). Trimming removed 2 bases from V and 6 bases from J, with 18 bases in between. The CDR3 contains 16 residues. Germline CDR1 is MNHNS and CDR2 is SASEGT. The CDR3 DNA reads as TGTGCCAGCAGTGAATTACCGGGACTCACGAGGGATACGCAGTATTTT. This codes for CASSELPGLTRDTQYF.

This clone was detected only once. The chain couples TRBV28 to TRBJ2-1, with TRBD1 matching 8 bases. CDR1 is MDHEN and CDR2 is SYDVKM in the germline V gene. Germline trimming cut 5 bases from V and 6 bases from J; bases unmatched to any gene: 9. The CDR3 length is 15 residues. The CDR3: CASSLGQGLGNEQFF. Written as DNA, the CDR3 is TGTGCCAGCAGTCTCGGACAGGGCTTGGGCAATGAGCAGTTCTTC.